Here is one T cell receptor (beta chain) with its context. This clone was detected once. The target of this receptor is not known. Base qualities are not at hand, and no much larger clone is one base apart. V is cut back by 5 bases and J by 0 bases, with 7 bases in the junction unmatched. From a lookup of the germline V gene, CDR1 and CDR2 are SGHNT and YENEEA. From its cysteine to its phenylalanine, the CDR3 spans 15 amino acids. CDR3 DNA only is kept here, 45 bases in frame from base 1. These data originate in a study of cytomegalovirus exposure and HLA in healthy donors (dated by TCRdb to between 2016 and 2019). Looking at the study overall: An earlier analysis of approximately 640 of the donors reported roughly 270 Gb of sequence data and 117 million unique TCR beta sequences from 150 million to 200 million T cells. About 280 gigabases of sequencing data and 80 million or so unique TCR sequences were included in an early release covering over 600 HLA-typed donors. Of the 398 genotyped donors, 81% were placed in the genetic ancestry cluster associated with self-reported Caucasian donors. The study aimed to test whether cataloging public T cell receptors could reveal signatures of past pathogen exposure. The study profiled the T cell repertoires of 500 to 800 subjects by immunosequencing and related them to cytomegalovirus serostatus. Along with the approximately 700-subject first cohort, a separate validation cohort of around 120 different subjects was used. To predict cytomegalovirus infection status, the study combined high-throughput TCR immunosequencing, statistical association of individual TCRs with disease status, and machine learning. A later analysis re-analyzed previously published TCR beta repertoires from 666 donors and added high-resolution HLA genotyping to study TCR occurrence patterns. Rather than using new phenotypic data, the later analysis identified candidate immune exposures from TCR beta sequences and from how often those sequences occurred across donors. To decide whether each TCR beta V gene segment behaved as functional or pseudogenic, an earlier analysis of some 600 of the donors relied on high-throughput TCR beta sequencing. Alongside the repertoire data, information on donor age, sex, ethnicity and CMV serostatus was compiled. In a later genetic analysis, genome-wide SNP genotypes for about three fifths of the 666 donors were used, and that subset was treated as a discovery cohort. Every repertoire in the discovery cohort had been generated on one and the same sequencing platform. HLA typing covered class I and class II loci at four-digit resolution. The number of donors typed differed by locus, with 629-630 for A, B, C, DRB1 and DQB1, roughly 550 for DQA1, approximately 570 for DPA1, and under 490 for DPB1. Five DR-DQ haplotypes were treated as single units for association and clustering because of strong linkage in the cohort. Among some 400 genotyped donors of the cohort, an average of approximately 220,000 unique TCR beta nucleotide sequences was sequenced per donor, of which approximately 18% were non-productive.

To prepare the library, the immunoSEQ multiplex PCR assay was applied. For the multiplex PCR, a mixture combining 60 forward primers for TCR Vbeta segments and 13 reverse primers for TCR Jbeta segments was used. A multiplex PCR assay on genomic DNA amplified the CDR3 region of rearranged TCR beta genes. The Illumina HiSeq System was used to sequence the amplified TCR beta libraries as 87-base-pair reads. From the authors' description of their analysis: A later analysis tallied 75 million to 85 million unique TCR beta chains across the 700 or so repertoires, and about 12 million of those chains were shared by two or more donors. Raw reads were error-corrected and collapsed into unique sequences by a nearest-neighbor algorithm in which closely related sequences were merged to remove PCR and sequencing errors. V, D and J gene segments were assigned by aligning CDR3 sequences to IMGT reference sequences. Each retained sequence needed at least a six-nucleotide match to both a V gene segment and a J gene segment. A rearrangement counted as productive if the CDR3 had no stop codons and remained in frame with V and J, and every other rearrangement counted as non-productive. Following IMGT convention, CDR3 was defined as the stretch from the second conserved V-encoded cysteine up to the conserved J-encoded phenylalanine. The earlier analysis of around 640 of the donors excluded sequences that lacked an unambiguous match to a single V gene segment. In an earlier analysis of 450 to 700 of the donors, V segments were called functional above 56.7% productive rearrangements and were called segregating when the between-donor standard deviation exceeded 5%. A statistical classification framework was developed to diagnose cytomegalovirus status using the catalog of TCR beta chain sequences. In a later analysis, V and J genes were assigned by comparing TCR nucleotide sequences against IMGT/GENE-DB human TR gene sequences. The TCRdist pipeline was used in a later analysis to assign CDR3 sequences and most-parsimonious VDJ recombination scenarios. A later analysis defined each TCR beta chain by its CDR3 amino acid sequence plus V-gene family, and excluded reads lacking a unique V-gene family. To address suspected cross-contamination and a sequencing artifact, a later analysis removed approximately 590 highly shared, low-generation-probability nucleotide sequences. In a later analysis, a clonal expansion index was calculated for each public chain from normalized within-repertoire ranks of inferred template counts. In a later analysis, generation probabilities were computed with a VDJ recombination model fitted to out-of-frame rearrangements, and the resulting probabilities were checked against IGoR. Hypergeometric tests were used in a later analysis to score TCR-TCR, TCR-HLA and TCR-CMV co-occurrence, with a repertoire-size bias correction applied to the TCR pairs. A later analysis estimated false discovery rates by permuting HLA or CMV assignments 20 times. In a later analysis, co-occurring TCRs were grouped using DBSCAN, and TCRdist sequence similarity was added for clustering within HLA-allele-positive subsets. Repertoires with fewer than 30,000 or more than 120,000 public chains were left out of co-occurrence clustering, as were a handful of repertoires with anomalous nucleotide sharing. This immuneACCESS table, as held by TCRdb, lists in-frame sequences with V and J called but not all clones. Of the missing ones, under half trace to an unresolved V gene in checked studies; the others have no known cause. V and J calls and clone size are copied from that table; D and trimming were computed from the DNA. The sample records around 110,000 clones, over 8% of which are singletons. The ten largest clones capture 3% of the sample.

General findings and caveats noted by the study authors: Because counts were too low, about 15 rarely observed V segments, including chromosome 9 orphons, were left out of the earlier analysis of several hundred of the donors. Linkage disequilibrium might explain the correlated functional status among segregating V segments, but an unknown experimental factor could not be ruled out. In the study, 164 TCR beta chains were listed as associated with cytomegalovirus. In a later analysis, most CMV-associated TCR beta chains were found to appear HLA-restricted, with HLA associations seemingly driven largely by CMV exposure. Only TCR beta chains were sequenced in this cohort, and the absence of alpha or paired-chain data limited detectable features. The authors suggested that the approach could potentially be extended to other disease states and immunological phenotypes. Roughly uniform sequencing depth across donors was assumed in presence/absence analyses, although this assumption may not hold. A later analysis found that HLA-associated TCR beta chains were more clonally expanded and had lower generation probabilities than equally common non-associated chains. In a later genetic analysis, fewer N-insertions in productive TCRs were reported among donors in an Asian-associated ancestry cluster than the roughly 640-donor mean. At a false discovery rate of 0.05, a later analysis linked some 17,000 TCR beta sequences to specific HLA alleles. Because HLA typing was unavailable for some donors at each locus, only the typed subset was used in association tests. In vitro tests confirmed that three of the cytomegalovirus-associated TCR beta chains recognize cytomegalovirus antigens. Assigning TCR associations to individual alleles was difficult when HLA alleles, especially DR and DQ, strongly co-occurred. According to a later analysis, TCR association rates differed among HLA loci, with DRB1 alleles showing the most associated TCRs and HLA-C alleles showing the fewest. A cluster of highly shared sequence variants was judged likely to represent a technical artifact of the sequencing pipeline. In a later genetic analysis, a missense DCLRE1C variant was associated with V-gene and J-gene trimming of TCR beta chains, and the association was replicated in an independent cohort. A further reported finding was that TCR beta sequences accurately predicted the HLA-A and HLA-B alleles for most subjects in the first cohort. The classifier was reported to diagnose cytomegalovirus status with high specificity and sensitivity in both the original cohort and the validation cohort. Broadly in line with IMGT annotations, most TCR beta V segments showed up in productive rearrangements about 87% or about 30% of the time in an earlier analysis of 587 of the donors. The only immune exposure information available for the cohort was CMV serostatus. Several of the top co-occurrence clusters appeared to be linked to parvovirus B19, influenza, CMV and Epstein-Barr virus, according to a later analysis. Because the 87-base-pair reads could not distinguish some IMGT-functional V segments, including TRBV6-2 and TRBV6-3, those segments were excluded. Most TCR sequences were seen in very few donors, while some public TCRs were found in many individuals.

The cohort was made up of under 800 healthy bone marrow donors. At the time of sampling, every cohort member was nominally healthy, though immune exposures that went unrecorded were likely present. The donor tested CMV seronegative and was one of the 352 seronegative cohort members. A peripheral blood sample was collected from each donor, and TCR beta sequencing was performed on peripheral blood mononuclear cells. Genomic DNA was extracted from the blood cell samples with the Qiagen DNeasy Blood Extraction Kit. The sequence links TRBV11-3 to TRBJ2-7, with 7 bases in between that match TRBD1. The sequence was obtained from a man aged 25-45 years in good health and CMV-seronegative. The sequenced sample was PBMCs. This receptor has the CDR3 CASSPGGGHSYEQYF. The nucleotide sequence is TGTGCCAGCAGCCCAGGGGGTGGACACTCCTACGAGCAGTACTTC.